The 20 T cell receptor beta chains below were found in one sample sequenced in a study of T cell responses to AZD1222 COVID-19 vaccine (dated by TCRdb to the early 2020s). The library was made by the immunoSEQ multiplex PCR assay. Imported from immuneACCESS, the table was reduced by TCRdb to in-frame sequences with V and J called. These copies leave out some clones; in studies compared against another copy, an unresolved V gene accounts for under half, and the cause of the remainder is not known. The sample table lists tens of thousands of clones, about 90% of them with a count of one. The ten largest clones represent over 2.5% of the sample. This sample's time point label indicates: baseline before first vaccination. Read against the paper, the sample's treatment or condition label means: meningococcal conjugate vaccine given as trial control. The sample consisted of peripheral blood, taken on day 0 of MenACWY control vaccination. These receptors all stem from an adult in good health.

The genes are TRBV7-2 and TRBJ1-1, with unresolved D. V lost 5 bases and J lost 1, with 5 bases in between. Germline values: CDR1 SGHTA, CDR2 FQGNSA. The CDR3 extends over 12 amino acids. Here the CDR3 DNA reads TGTGCCAGCAGCAGACAGAACACTGAAGCTTTCTTT. The encoded protein is CASSRQNTEAFF.

V and J are TRBV6-2 or TRBV6-3 and TRBJ1-2; tentative D call: TRBD1 (5 bases). The CDR3 runs to 14 residues. CDR1 and CDR2 (germline): MNHEY, SVGEGT. With 5 bases removed from V and 1 base from J, the gap between germline ends came to 11 bases. The CDR3 protein is CASSPGRGNYGYTF. As DNA, the CDR3 is TGTGCCAGCAGTCCGGGGCGCGGTAACTATGGCTACACCTTC.

This rearrangement joins TRBV3-1 (or the pseudogene TRBV3-2) to TRBJ1-3, with D maybe TRBD1 (6 bases). The V end lost 2 bases, the J end lost 0 bases, and 17 bases lay between the germline ends. The CDR3 is made up of 18 amino acids. Germline loops: CDR1 LGHDT, CDR2 YNNKEL (reference sequence). The CDR3 spells CASSQSTGQTSSGNTIYF. CDR3 coding DNA: TGTGCCAGCAGCCAATCCACCGGACAGACCAGCTCTGGAAACACCATATATTTT.

The chain has TRBV6-2 or TRBV6-3 and TRBJ2-1, with TRBD2 matching 12 bases. The CDR3 has 17 amino acids. With V trimmed by 6 bases and J by 8 bases, 14 bases remained unmatched. Germline lookup yields CDR1 MNHEY and CDR2 SVGEGT. This CDR3 is CASSLALLAGGLDEQFF. DNA of the CDR3: TGTGCCAGCAGCCTAGCTCTCCTAGCGGGGGGGCTCGATGAGCAGTTCTTC.

The rearrangement joins TRBV4-1 to TRBJ2-7; TRBD1 aligns across 9 bases. The CDR3 spans 13 residues. Germline V gene data show CDR1 as MGHRA and CDR2 as YSYEKL. Trimming cost V 4 bases and J 5 bases; bases outside gene matches: 3. The DNA of the CDR3 is TGCGCCAGCAGCCGGGGACAGGGAGACGAGCAGTACTTC. This sequence encodes CASSRGQGDEQYF.

CDR3 region: CASSRASYEQYF. The CDR3 coding sequence is TGTGCCAGCTCAAGGGCCTCCTACGAGCAGTACTTC. The genes are TRBV18 and TRBJ2-7; D is uncertain. V was trimmed by 5 bases and J by 0 bases, leaving 5 bases between them. This CDR3 contains 12 residues. Germline V CDR1 and CDR2: KGHSH, LQKENI.

The rearrangement links TRBV28 to TRBJ1-1; TRBD1 might be the D (6 bases). Germline CDR1 and CDR2: MDHEN and SYDVKM. This CDR3 has 14 residues. Trimming took off 1 base at V and 4 bases at J, with 10 bases between the two ends. CDR3 sequence reads: CASSLYKGGTEAFF. DNA of the CDR3: TGTGCCAGCAGTTTATATAAGGGGGGCACTGAAGCTTTCTTT.

This chain uses TRBV5-5 with TRBJ2-5; perhaps TRBD2 as D (5 bases). Germline V gene lookup returns CDR1 SGHKS and CDR2 YYEKEE (reference sequence). The CDR3 totals 14 residues. Trimming removed 5 bases from V and 2 bases from J, with 13 bases in between. The CDR3 is CASRKEAYQETQYF. CDR3 nucleotides: TGTGCCAGCAGGAAGGAGGCATATCAAGAGACCCAGTACTTC.

The chain combines TRBV11-2 with TRBJ2-7; weak D call: TRBD2 (5 bases). V shed 7 bases and J shed 5 bases, with 18 bases lying between them. Germline V gene lookup returns CDR1 SGHAT and CDR2 FQNNGV. CDR3 length: 14 amino acids. The CDR3 DNA sequence: TGTGCCAGCAAACTAGGTGGCAATCAGAACGAGCAGTACTTC. Residues: CASKLGGNQNEQYF.

The chain employs TRBV19 and TRBJ2-5; 12 nucleotides line up with TRBD2. V was clipped by 4 bases and J by 5 bases; unmatched bases: 5. The CDR3 covers 15 residues. Germline V lookup: CDR1 LNHDA, CDR2 SQIVND (reference sequence). The CDR3 loop reads CASSTRTSGVETQYF. In DNA form, the CDR3 reads TGTGCCAGTAGTACCCGGACTAGCGGGGTGGAGACCCAGTACTTC.

The CDR3 coding sequence is TGTGCCAGCTCACCACCCACTAGCGGGGAGACCCAGTACTTC. Its protein is CASSPPTSGETQYF. J is TRBJ2-5 and V is TRBV18, with 9 positions matching TRBD2. This CDR3 comprises 14 residues. CDR1 is KGHSH, CDR2 LQKENI, per germline. V dropped 0 bases and J dropped 5; count of bases not matched to a gene: 1.

The J gene is TRBJ1-4, the V gene TRBV6-5; D is uncertain. The CDR3 has 12 amino acids. Germline lookup yields CDR1 MNHEY and CDR2 SVGAGI. The V and J ends lost 0 bases and 7 bases respectively, with 3 bases between them. The CDR3 DNA is TGTGCCAGCAGTTACTCGATTGAAAAACTGTTTTTT. As protein: CASSYSIEKLFF.

The chain has TRBV6-5 and TRBJ1-2; tentative D call: TRBD1 (6 bases). CDR3 length equals 14 residues. The germline V gene has CDR1 MNHEY and CDR2 SVGAGI. Between the trimmed V and J ends, which lost 7 bases and 4 bases, there was a span of 16 bases. The CDR3 sequence: CASNRGAGGYGYTF. CDR3 in DNA: TGTGCCAGCAATCGGGGGGCGGGTGGCTATGGCTACACCTTC.

This chain links TRBV5-1 with TRBJ2-1; D gene ambiguous. The CDR3 loop spans 16 amino acids. Trimming stripped 4 bases from V and 3 bases from J, with 17 bases between. Per germline, CDR1 SGHRS and CDR2 YFSETQ. The CDR3 coding sequence is TGCGCCAGCAGCCTTCTCGCGGTGACCATCTACAATGAGCAGTTCTTC. It is translated as CASSLLAVTIYNEQFF.

This chain links TRBV11-3 with TRBJ2-3; D assignment may be TRBD1 or TRBD2 (5 bases each). This CDR3 region has 13 residues. With 8 bases removed from V and 3 bases from J, the gap between germline ends came to 12 bases. Germline values: CDR1 SGHNT, CDR2 YENEEA. The CDR3 here is CASQRGETDTQYF. CDR3 in DNA: TGTGCCAGCCAGAGAGGGGAGACAGATACGCAGTATTTT.

The chain employs TRBV9 and TRBJ2-5; D call uncertain. This CDR3 region has 16 residues. V was clipped by 0 bases and J by 2 bases, with 14 bases between them. Germline CDR1 and CDR2: SGDLS and YYNGEE. CDR3: CASSVEPGSSQETQYF. The CDR3 coding sequence is TGTGCCAGCAGCGTAGAACCCGGGTCCTCACAAGAGACCCAGTACTTC.

The rearrangement links TRBV7-6 to TRBJ1-6; D is unclear. The V end was cut by 4 bases, the J end by 8 bases, with 15 bases between. The CDR3 runs 15 residues. Germline CDR1 and CDR2: SGHVS and FNYEAQ. CDR3 DNA: TGTGCCAGCAGCTCGGGAGTCCGCGGGGATTCACCCCTCCACTTT. Protein product: CASSSGVRGDSPLHF.

This clone was observed once. The chain links TRBV5-1 to TRBJ2-2; D is uncertain. The CDR3 has 15 amino acids. The V gene's germline CDR1 is SGHRS and CDR2 YFSETQ. Trimming took off 4 bases at V and 0 bases at J, with 10 bases between the two ends. This chain's CDR3 is CASSPGSSNTGELFF. In DNA form, the CDR3 reads TGCGCCAGCAGCCCCGGGTCTTCGAACACCGGGGAGCTGTTTTTT.

The rearrangement links TRBV19 to TRBJ1-1; TRBD1 matches at 7 bases. The V segment lost 6 bases and the J segment 1 base; nucleotides outside the gene matches: 11. The CDR3 has 16 residues. CDR1 LNHDA and CDR2 SQIVND come from the germline V gene (reference sequence). The CDR3 coding sequence is TGTGCCAGTAGACCGACAGGGAGGTTCTCGAACACTGAAGCTTTCTTT. Protein sequence: CASRPTGRFSNTEAFF.

The chain links TRBV27 to TRBJ2-7, with 8 bases fitting TRBD1. V was pared by 2 bases and J by 2 bases, with 11 bases of the junction left unmatched. The germline gives CDR1 MNHEY, CDR2 SMNVEV (reference sequence). The CDR3 length is 17 residues. The CDR3 loop reads CASSLNLMGTGTYEQYF. CDR3 DNA sequence: TGTGCCAGCAGTTTAAATCTTATGGGGACAGGAACCTACGAGCAGTACTTC.